These 14 T cell receptor beta chains were all obtained from the same sample, sequenced in a study of spatial heterogeneity in lung cancer. TCRdb processed the 5' RACE reads anew with MiXCR; each CDR3 protein has one entry. The data hold roughly 20,000 distinct CDR3 sequences, with around 4.6% observed a single time. As for time point: sample taken at primary tumor resection. The sequenced sample was PBMCs, obtained at surgery. The receptors originated from a male donor with early-stage non-small cell lung cancer.

This clonotype appeared many times. The chain employs TRBV11-2 and TRBJ1-1; possible D gene TRBD1, 6 bases. The CDR3 extends over 15 amino acids. Between the trimmed V and J ends, which lost 4 bases and 5 bases, there was a span of 17 bases. Germline V lookup: CDR1 SGHAT, CDR2 FQNNGV. The CDR3 DNA is TGTGCCAGCAGCTCCGACCTCCGTACAGGGACTGAAGCTTTCTTT. It translates to CASSSDLRTGTEAFF.

This clonotype showed up just a few times. The gene calls are TRBV12-5 and TRBJ1-5; the D is unclear. V was pared by 0 bases and J by 16 bases, with 13 bases between. Germline V gene sequence: CDR1 LGHNT, CDR2 FRNRAP. This CDR3 is 12 amino acids long. As DNA, the CDR3 is TGTGCTAGTGGTTTGGTAACGAAGGTGGCCCATTTT. Its translation is CASGLVTKVAHF.

This clonotype is termed medium-sized. CDR3 sequence: CASSEQVSYEQYF. DNA of the CDR3: TGTGCCAGCAGTGAACAGGTTTCCTACGAGCAGTACTTC. The V gene is TRBV2, the J gene TRBJ2-7; D gene unclear. The CDR3 has 13 residues. Per the germline V gene, CDR1 is SNHLY and CDR2 is FYNNEI. V was trimmed by 2 bases and J by 1 base, leaving 6 bases between them.

This clonotype showed up many times. The chain has TRBV19 and TRBJ2-1, with D possibly matching TRBD2 (5 bases). The germline V gene encodes CDR1 LNHDA and CDR2 SQIVND (reference sequence). Trimming pared 3 bases from V and 12 bases from J, leaving 21 bases between. The CDR3 runs 15 residues. Here the CDR3 reads CASSIRGSRSSGQFF. CDR3 in DNA: TGTGCCAGTAGTATTCGGGGTAGCCGGTCCTCCGGGCAGTTCTTC. The variable domain in full, completed from reference TRBV19 and TRBJ2-1, reads DGGITQSPKYLFRKEGQNVTLSCEQNLNHDAMYWYRQDPGQGLRLIYYSQIVNDFQKGDIAEGYSVSREKKESFPLTVTSAQKNPTAFYLCASSIRGSRSSGQFFGPGTRLTVL.

This clonotype was counted at least ten times. The chain uses TRBV7-2 and TRBJ1-5; a weak D match, TRBD1 (6 bases). CDR1 SGHTA and CDR2 FQGNSA come from the germline V gene. This CDR3 is built from 15 residues. V gave up 5 bases and J gave up 3 bases, with 14 bases separating them. This CDR3 reads CASSTVAGDNQPQHF. CDR3 DNA: TGTGCCAGCAGCACCGTCGCAGGGGACAATCAGCCCCAGCATTTT.

This clonotype was detected ten times or more. This chain uses TRBV4-1 with TRBJ2-3; D may be TRBD1 (5 bases). The CDR3 totals 16 residues. Germline loops: CDR1 MGHRA, CDR2 YSYEKL. V was cut by 3 bases and J by 1 base, with 14 bases left in between. DNA for the CDR3: TGCGCCAGCAGCCATGATCGGACAAAGGGCACAGATACGCAGTATTTT. Translated, it gives CASSHDRTKGTDTQYF.

This clonotype was observed a few times. The V call is TRBV7-2, the J call TRBJ2-3, with 14 positions matching TRBD2. The germline V gene has CDR1 SGHTA and CDR2 FQGNSA. The CDR3 length is 17 residues. Trimming removed 4 bases from V and 3 bases from J; junction bases left unmatched: 6. The CDR3, as DNA: TGTGCCAGCAGCTCGAGACTAGCGGGGGGGCTTACAGATACGCAGTATTTT. It translates to CASSSRLAGGLTDTQYF.

The sample holds many counts of this clonotype. The J gene is TRBJ2-3, the V gene TRBV7-2, with D unresolved. CDR1 is SGHTA and CDR2 is FQGNSA in the germline V gene. This CDR3 contains 13 residues. Trimming took off 3 bases at V and 6 bases at J, with 10 bases between the two ends. This CDR3 reads CASSLVWRDTQYF. The CDR3 bases are TGTGCCAGCAGCTTGGTCTGGCGGGATACGCAGTATTTT.

The sample holds a few counts of this clonotype. The rearrangement uses TRBV7-9 and TRBJ2-7; D may be TRBD1 (5 bases). Between the trimmed V and J ends, which lost 4 bases and 6 bases, there was a span of 19 bases. This CDR3 comprises 15 residues. The V gene's germline CDR1 is SEHNR and CDR2 FQNEAQ (reference sequence). The CDR3: CASSSSLGQVGEQYF. CDR3 bases: TGTGCCAGCAGCTCCTCTTTGGGGCAGGTAGGCGAGCAGTACTTC. Full variable domain (outside the CDR3, taken from reference TRBV7-9 and TRBJ2-7): DTGVSQNPRHKITKRGQNVTFRCDPISEHNRLYWYRQTLGQGPEFLTYFQNEAQLEKSRLLSDRFSAERPKGSFSTLEIQRTEQGDSAMYLCASSSSLGQVGEQYFGPGTRLTVT.

This clonotype was counted a few times. The rearrangement links TRBV4-2 to TRBJ2-3; 12 bases align to TRBD2. The CDR3 contains 16 residues. V was pared by 1 base and J by 8 bases, with 7 bases of the junction left unmatched. Germline loops: CDR1 LGHNA, CDR2 YNFKEQ. CDR3 coding DNA: TGTGCCAGCAGCCAAGCGCTAGCGGGAGGGCCTACTACGCAGTATTTT. Its protein is CASSQALAGGPTTQYF.

This clonotype has at least ten counts. This chain links TRBV12-3 or TRBV12-4 with TRBJ2-2; D gene unclear. CDR3 length equals 14 residues. V was cut by 4 bases and J by 2 bases, with 8 bases left in between. In DNA form, the CDR3 reads TGTGCCAGCAGTTCTCAGCCAAACACCGGGGAGCTGTTTTTT. It encodes CASSSQPNTGELFF.

This clonotype was counted ten times or more. DNA for the CDR3: TGTGCCAGCGGAGACAGGACCTATGGCTACACCTTC. As protein: CASGDRTYGYTF. The chain recombines TRBV7-3 with TRBJ1-2; the D gene is possibly TRBD1 (6 bases). With 8 bases removed from V and 4 bases from J, the gap between germline ends came to 11 bases. The CDR3 is 12 amino acids. Germline loops: CDR1 SGHTA, CDR2 FQGTGA.

This clonotype showed up many times. This chain connects TRBV6-2 or TRBV6-3 to TRBJ2-2; D is uncertain. This CDR3 comprises 13 residues. Germline V gives CDR1 MNHEY, CDR2 SVGEGT. Trimming pared 7 bases from V and 7 bases from J, leaving 13 bases between. The CDR3 here is CASNRLGIGELFF. The CDR3, as DNA: TGTGCCAGCAATAGACTCGGCATCGGGGAGCTGTTTTTT.

This clonotype is medium-sized (0.01 to 0.1%) within its sample. The chain joins TRBV5-5 to TRBJ2-7; D may be TRBD1 (7 bases). The V gene lost 3 bases and the J gene lost 1 base, with 14 bases spanning the gap. Germline loops: CDR1 SGHKS, CDR2 YYEKEE (reference sequence). The CDR3 loop spans 15 amino acids. CDR3 bases: TGTGCCAGCAGCTACGGAGGGGGCTCGTCCTACGAGCAGTACTTC. Translation gives CASSYGGGSSYEQYF.